One and the same sample provided the 2 T cell receptor beta chains below, sequenced in a study of neurological immune-mediated disorders (dated by TCRdb to the late 2010s). Preparation of the library involved 5' RACE. The instrument given in TCRdb is Illumina HiSeq 2500. TCRdb's own reprocessing of the public reads used fastp at Q25 and MiXCR and kept productive beta chains. Rows are combined by CDR3 protein, so each entry shows the most common genes and DNA. The sample data list tens of thousands of distinct CDR3 sequences, and 9% to 12% of these were observed just once. 1.8% of the sample rests with the top ten. Material: PBMCs. The receptors were sampled from a man aged 40-55 years in good health.

Many counts were recorded for this clonotype. V usage is TRBV21-1 and J usage is TRBJ2-1; whether TRBD1, the table's D call, matches the DNA was not checked. TRBV21-1 is deemed a pseudogene. The CDR3 spans 16 residues. The CDR3 loop reads CASSLQDTHSYNEQFF. The CDR3 DNA reads TGTGCCAGCAGCCTACAGGACACCCACTCCTACAATGAGCAGTTCTTC.

The chain is built from TRBV7-3 and TRBJ2-1; D possibly corresponds to TRBD2 (6 bases). V was shortened by 3 bases and J by 4 bases, with 22 bases between the two germline ends. The CDR3 consists of 18 residues. CDR1 is SGHTA, CDR2 FQGTGA, per germline. CDR3 DNA sequence: TGTGCCAGCAGCTTGGCTCTAGATAGCGGATCCCAGTACAATGAGCAGTTCTTC. Its translation is CASSLALDSGSQYNEQFF.